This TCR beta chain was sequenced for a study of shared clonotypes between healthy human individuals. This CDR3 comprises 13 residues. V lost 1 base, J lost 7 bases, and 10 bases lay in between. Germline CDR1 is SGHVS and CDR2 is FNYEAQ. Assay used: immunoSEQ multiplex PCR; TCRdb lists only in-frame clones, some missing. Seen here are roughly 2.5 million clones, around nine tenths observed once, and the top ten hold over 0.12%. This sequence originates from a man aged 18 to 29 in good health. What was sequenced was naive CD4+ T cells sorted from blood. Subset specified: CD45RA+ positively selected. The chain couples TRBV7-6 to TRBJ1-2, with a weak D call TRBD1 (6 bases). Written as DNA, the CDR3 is TGTGCCAGCAGCTTAGACCAGGGGACTGGCTACACCTTC. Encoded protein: CASSLDQGTGYTF.